This T cell receptor (beta chain) was sequenced in a study of Graves' ophthalmopathy and Graves' hyperthyroidism. Study-level findings and limits: A classifier, a 13-signature model, separated ophthalmopathy from stable hyperthyroidism with approximately 88% sensitivity and about 83% specificity.

RNA transcripts yielded amplified TCR beta CDR3 regions. HTBI-primed RT-PCR formed the first round, and a multiplex PCR formed the second. TCRdb recomputed calls from the multiplex PCR reads with MiXCR, one row per CDR3 protein. The table has hundreds of thousands of distinct CDR3 sequences, roughly a fifth seen once. This clonotype came up many times. The antigen is undetermined. This CDR3 has 14 amino acids. V was clipped by 3 bases and J by 2 bases, with 11 bases between them. The V call is TRBV12-3 or TRBV12-4, the J call TRBJ2-7; D could derive from TRBD1 or TRBD2 (6 bases each). This TCR came from a woman between 45 and 65 years old with Graves' ophthalmopathy. Material for sequencing was peripheral blood. CDR3 region: CASSFEGGPYEQYF. The CDR3 region has the DNA TGTGCCAGCAGTTTTGAGGGGGGTCCCTACGAGCAGTACTTC.